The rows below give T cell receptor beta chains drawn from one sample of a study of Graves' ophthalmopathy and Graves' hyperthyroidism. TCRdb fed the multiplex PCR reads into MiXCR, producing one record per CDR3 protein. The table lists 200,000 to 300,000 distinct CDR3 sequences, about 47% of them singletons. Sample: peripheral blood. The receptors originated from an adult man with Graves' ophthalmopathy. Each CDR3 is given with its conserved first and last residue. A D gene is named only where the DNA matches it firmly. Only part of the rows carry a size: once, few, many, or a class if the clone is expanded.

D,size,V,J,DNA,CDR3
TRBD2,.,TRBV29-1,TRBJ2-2,TGCAGCGTTGCGGGGGGTCCGAACACCGGGGAGCTGTTTTTT,CSVAGGPNTGELFF
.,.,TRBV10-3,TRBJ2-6,TGTGCCAGCAGTGAAGCGCGAGGGAACTCTGGGGCCAACGTCCTGACTTTC,CASSEARGNSGANVLTF
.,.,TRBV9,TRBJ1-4,TGTGCCAGCAGCGTAGCTTTGGACGGTGATGAGGAACTGTTTTTT,CASSVALDGDEELFF
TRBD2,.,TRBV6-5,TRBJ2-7,TGTGCCAGCAGTTACCCGGGACCAGCGGGACACGAGCAGTACTTC,CASSYPGPAGHEQYF
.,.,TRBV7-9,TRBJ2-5,TGTGCCAGCAGCTCTCTCAGGGTAGGGGCCCAAGAGACCCAGTACTTC,CASSSLRVGAQETQYF
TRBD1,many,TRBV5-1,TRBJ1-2,TGCGCCAGCAGACGGGACAGTACTGGCTACACCTTC,CASRRDSTGYTF
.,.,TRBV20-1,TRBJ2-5,TGCAGTGCTAGAAGGCAGCAAGAGACCCAGTACTTC,CSARRQQETQYF
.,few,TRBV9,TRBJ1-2,TGTGCCAGCAGCCCCCCGGGAGATCTCTATGGCTACACCTTC,CASSPPGDLYGYTF
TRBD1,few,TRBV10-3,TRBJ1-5,TGTGCCAGCAGACCGGGACAGGGGAATCAGCCCCAGCATTTT,CASRPGQGNQPQHF
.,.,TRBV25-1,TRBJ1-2,TGTGCCAGCAGCGCCGGGGCAGGGGATGGCTACACCTTC,CASSAGAGDGYTF
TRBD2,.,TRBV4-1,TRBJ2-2,TGCGCCAGCAGGCACGGACTAGCGGGGGAAACCGGGGAGCTGTTTTTT,CASRHGLAGETGELFF
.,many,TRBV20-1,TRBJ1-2,TGCAGTGCTAGAGGAGAGGCGATGGGCTACACCTTC,CSARGEAMGYTF
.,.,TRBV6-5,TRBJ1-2,TGTGCCAGCAGTTTTACAGGGTTGTGGGAAGATGGCTACACCTTC,CASSFTGLWEDGYTF
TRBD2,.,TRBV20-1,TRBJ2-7,TGCAGTGCTCCGGATGGAACTAGCGGGGGGTTCTCCTACGAGCAGTACTTC,CSAPDGTSGGFSYEQYF
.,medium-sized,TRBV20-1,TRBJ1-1,TGCAGTGCACGGAGGGTGGAGGACTCGAACACTGAAGCTTTCTTT,CSARRVEDSNTEAFF
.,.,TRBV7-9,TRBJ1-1,TGTGCCAGCAGCTTCCCGGGAGACACTGAAGCTTTCTTT,CASSFPGDTEAFF
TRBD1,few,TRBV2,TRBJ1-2,TGTGCCAGCAGTGAAAGCTTGGGACAGGGGATCTATGGCTACACCTTC,CASSESLGQGIYGYTF
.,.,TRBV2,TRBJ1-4,TGTGCCAGCAGGTACTTGGACAGTCCAACTAATGAAAAACTGTTTTTT,CASRYLDSPTNEKLFF
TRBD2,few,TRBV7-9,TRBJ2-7,TGTGCCAGCAGCGGCCTCGGAAGCGGGAGGGTGTACGAGCAGTACTTC,CASSGLGSGRVYEQYF
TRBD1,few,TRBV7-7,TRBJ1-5,TGTGCTAGCAGCTTTACGACAGGGAACATTGGTCAGCCCCAGCATTTT,CASSFTTGNIGQPQHF
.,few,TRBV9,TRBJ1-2,TGTGCCAGCAGCGCCACAGGGTTCTCCTATGGCTACACCTTC,CASSATGFSYGYTF
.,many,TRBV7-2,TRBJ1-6,TGTGCCAGCAGCTTAGGCCCAGGGACATATTCACCCCTCCACTTT,CASSLGPGTYSPLHF
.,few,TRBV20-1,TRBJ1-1,TGCAGTGCTAGGATGGGGGCTGTGAACACTGAAGCTTTCTTT,CSARMGAVNTEAFF
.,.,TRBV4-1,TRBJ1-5,TGCGCCAGCAGCCAAGTCCCCCCATCGTATAGCAATCAGCCCCAGCATTTT,CASSQVPPSYSNQPQHF
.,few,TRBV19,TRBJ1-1,TGTGCCAGTAGTTTCGGGCAGGTAAACACTGAAGCTTTCTTT,CASSFGQVNTEAFF
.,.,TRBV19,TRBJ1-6,TGTGCCAGTGGAGGCAGGGGAAAATCACCCCTCCACTTT,CASGGRGKSPLHF
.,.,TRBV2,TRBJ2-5,TGTGCCAGCGCGACTCAAGAGACCCAGTACTTC,CASATQETQYF
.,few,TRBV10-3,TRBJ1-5,TGTGCCATCAGTTCGGGAATCAATCAGCCCCAGCATTTT,CAISSGINQPQHF
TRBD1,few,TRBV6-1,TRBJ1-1,TGTGCCAGCAGTGGACAGGGGGGGAAGAACACTGAAGCTTTCTTT,CASSGQGGKNTEAFF
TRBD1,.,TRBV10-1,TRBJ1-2,TGCGCCAGCAGTGCAAGGACAGGGGATGGCTACACCTTC,CASSARTGDGYTF
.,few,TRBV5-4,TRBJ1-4,TGTGCCAGCAGCTTACAGGGACGTGAAAAACTGTTTTTT,CASSLQGREKLFF
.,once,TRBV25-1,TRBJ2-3,TGTGCCAGCAGTGAATGGATGGCCCAAGAGAAGAAAGGCACAGATACGCAGTATTTT,CASSEWMAQEKKGTDTQYF
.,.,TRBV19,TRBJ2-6,TGTGCCAGTAGTGTACAGGTTTACTCTGGGGCCAACGTCCTGACTTTC,CASSVQVYSGANVLTF
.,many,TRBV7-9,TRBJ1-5,TGTGCCAGCAGCCTTGGACCGTCTAGCAATCAGCCCCAGCATTTT,CASSLGPSSNQPQHF
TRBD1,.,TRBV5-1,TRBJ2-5,TGCGCCAGCAGCTGGGCCGGACAGGGAACGGAGACCCAGTACTTC,CASSWAGQGTETQYF
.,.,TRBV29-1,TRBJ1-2,TGCAGCGTTGAAGAAGTGGCCCCGGGACGGATTTATGGCTACACCTTC,CSVEEVAPGRIYGYTF
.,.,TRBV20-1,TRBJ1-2,TGCAGTGCTAGGACCCTACGTGGCTATGGCTACACCTTC,CSARTLRGYGYTF
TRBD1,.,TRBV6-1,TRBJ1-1,TGTGCCAGCAGCGACAGGGGTTGGACTGAAGCTTTCTTT,CASSDRGWTEAFF
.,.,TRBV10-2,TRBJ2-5,TGTGCCAGCAGTGAATGGGCCGGACTGAGGATGGAGACCCAGTACTTC,CASSEWAGLRMETQYF
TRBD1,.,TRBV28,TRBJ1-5,TGTGCCAGCAGTTTTAGGGGGACAGGGCCCCAGCATTTT,CASSFRGTGPQHF
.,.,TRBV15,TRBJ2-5,TGTGCCACCAGCGTCGGGTCAGGGGTTTGGGAGACCCAGTACTTC,CATSVGSGVWETQYF
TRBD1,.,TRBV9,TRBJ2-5,TGTGCCAGCAGCGTAACAGGGGGCCGCGGGATGGAGACCCAGTACTTC,CASSVTGGRGMETQYF
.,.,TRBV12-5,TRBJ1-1,TGTGCTAGTGGTTTGCTGTGGGGCGGGAACACTGAAGCTTTCTTT,CASGLLWGGNTEAFF